Below are 30 T cell receptor beta chains sequenced from a single sample in a study of T-cell memory formation after mild COVID-19. One entry per CDR3 protein, called by TCRdb with MiXCR from the 5' RACE reads. The sample includes over 150,000 distinct CDR3 sequences, roughly 18% of them seen just once. Sequencing was carried out using PBMCs or a T cell subset sorted from them (not recorded which). All receptors derive from a man in his late teens or twenties who had mild COVID-19 (a few samples of this study predate the infection). Cell type and time point are not known.

The rearrangement joins TRBV14 to TRBJ2-7, with 7 positions matching TRBD1. With V trimmed by 4 bases and J by 6 bases, 9 bases remained unmatched. Germline CDR1 reads SGHDN; CDR2 reads FVKESK. The CDR3 is made up of 14 amino acids. The CDR3 region is CASSPYPNRGEQYV. The CDR3 DNA reads as TGTGCCAGCAGCCCCTATCCGAACAGGGGCGAGCAGTACGTC.

CDR3 protein: CSAARQGADTQYF. DNA of the CDR3: TGCAGTGCTGCCCGACAGGGGGCAGATACGCAGTATTTT. The chain is built from TRBV20-1 and TRBJ2-3, with 9 bases identical to TRBD1. The CDR3 length is 13 residues. CDR1 DFQATT and CDR2 SNEGSKA come from the germline V gene (reference sequence). J lost 4 bases, V lost 5 bases, and 4 bases had no gene match.

The rearrangement joins TRBV18 to TRBJ2-7; D is perhaps TRBD2 (5 bases). V shed 0 bases and J shed 5 bases, with 14 bases lying between them. The germline V gene encodes CDR1 KGHSH and CDR2 LQKENI. The CDR3 extends over 15 amino acids. Here the CDR3 DNA reads TGTGCCAGCTCACCACCGGGGAGAGGGAACCACGAGCAGTACGTC. Its protein product is CASSPPGRGNHEQYV.

The rearrangement joins TRBV7-2 to TRBJ1-6, with D hard to call. This CDR3 has 12 amino acids. The V gene lost 3 bases and the J gene lost 8 bases, with 5 bases spanning the gap. Germline CDR1 reads SGHTA; CDR2 reads FQGNSA. The CDR3 here is CASSFEYSPLHF. The DNA of the CDR3 is TGTGCCAGCAGCTTCGAGTATTCACCCCTCCACTTT. Full variable domain (outside the CDR3, taken from reference TRBV7-2 and TRBJ1-6): GAGVSQSPSNKVTEKGKDVELRCDPISGHTALYWYRQSLGQGLEFLIYFQGNSAPDKSGLPSDRFSAERTGGSVSTLTIQRTQQEDSAVYLCASSFEYSPLHFGNGTRLTVT.

The chain couples TRBV7-2 to TRBJ1-5; D uncertain. The germline gives CDR1 SGHTA, CDR2 FQGNSA. Trimming pared 4 bases from V and 5 bases from J, leaving 9 bases between. CDR3 size: 13 residues. The CDR3 loop is CASSYSYDQPQHF. DNA for the CDR3: TGTGCCAGCAGCTATTCTTACGATCAGCCCCAGCATTTT.

This clonotype was picked up a small number of times. The rearrangement links TRBV7-9 to TRBJ2-7; the D is unclear. Trimming took 5 bases from V and 6 from J, leaving 14 bases between them. Germline V lookup: CDR1 SEHNR, CDR2 FQNEAQ (reference sequence). The CDR3 contains 13 residues. CDR3: CASSPSRLGEQYF. The CDR3 DNA reads as TGTGCCAGCAGCCCCAGTAGGTTGGGCGAGCAGTACTTC.

The chain has TRBV29-1 and TRBJ2-7; no clear D gene. Germline CDR1 SQVTM, CDR2 ANQGSEA. The CDR3 loop spans 13 amino acids. With 1 base removed from V and 6 bases from J, the gap between germline ends came to 13 bases. The CDR3 loop is CSVEGQELGEQYF. In DNA, the CDR3 is TGCAGCGTTGAAGGTCAGGAGCTGGGCGAGCAGTACTTC.

The rearrangement links TRBV7-8 to TRBJ1-3, with a tentative D call TRBD1 (5 bases). The germline V gene has CDR1 SGHVS and CDR2 FQNEAQ. The germline V and J ends were trimmed by 4 bases and 0 bases, with 13 bases remaining between them. This CDR3 contains 16 residues. CDR3 nucleotide sequence: TGTGCCAGCAGCTCTCGCCGGGGGGTCTCTGGAAACACCATATATTTT. As protein: CASSSRRGVSGNTIYF.

This clonotype was recorded many times. This sequence joins TRBV4-2 and TRBJ2-7; the match to TRBD1 covers 10 bases. The ends lost 4 bases at V and 5 bases at J; junction bases unmatched: 2. The length of the CDR3 is 13 residues. In germline, CDR1 is LGHNA, CDR2 YNFKEQ. CDR3 nucleotides: TGTGCCAGCAGCCCCGGGACAGGGGACGAGCAGTACTTC. Translation: CASSPGTGDEQYF.

The chain uses TRBV7-3 and TRBJ2-6; 8 nucleotides align to TRBD1. Germline CDR1 is SGHTA and CDR2 is FQGTGA. With 5 bases clipped from V and 2 bases from J, the junction kept 5 bases outside the gene matches. The CDR3 is 16 residues long. This CDR3 reads CASSVQGAPGANVLTF. The CDR3 coding sequence is TGTGCCAGCAGCGTTCAGGGGGCGCCTGGGGCCAACGTCCTGACTTTC.

There are many counts of this clonotype. The rearrangement links TRBV7-9 to TRBJ2-3, with 9 positions matching TRBD2. V shed 6 bases, J shed 4 bases, and the junction held 5 bases outside the gene matches. Germline CDR1 is SEHNR and CDR2 is FQNEAQ (reference sequence). This CDR3 region has 14 residues. CDR3 bases: TGTGCCAGCAGTCCTAGCGGGGCGGCAGATACGCAGTATTTT. Its protein is CASSPSGAADTQYF.

This clonotype was detected many times. V is TRBV5-6 and J is TRBJ2-3; D gene unclear. The CDR3 loop spans 13 amino acids. With 0 bases removed from V and 6 bases from J, the gap between germline ends came to 8 bases. CDR1 is SGHDT and CDR2 is YYEEEE in the germline V gene. CDR3 coding DNA: TGTGCCAGCAGCTTGGCCACTATGGATACGCAGTATTTT. Residues: CASSLATMDTQYF.

This clonotype was counted a few times. Here the CDR3 reads CASSPRDGNEKLFF. CDR3 DNA: TGCGCCAGCAGCCCCCGGGACGGTAATGAAAAACTGTTTTTT. The chain is built from TRBV4-1 and TRBJ1-4, with a weak D call TRBD1 (5 bases). Germline V lookup: CDR1 MGHRA, CDR2 YSYEKL. V was pared by 4 bases and J by 4 bases, with 10 bases between. The CDR3 spans 14 residues.

This clonotype has more than one count but fewer than ten. V gene TRBV7-2 combines with J gene TRBJ2-2, with a possible D match to TRBD1 (5 bases). CDR3 length: 13 residues. V dropped 6 bases and J dropped 7 bases, with 12 bases sitting between them. Per germline, CDR1 SGHTA and CDR2 FQGNSA. In DNA, the CDR3 is TGTGCCAGCAGGCCAGGGTGGAGCGGGGAGCTGTTTTTT. Translated, it gives CASRPGWSGELFF.

This chain joins TRBV28 and TRBJ2-7; 7 bases map to TRBD1. The length of the CDR3 is 13 residues. V dropped 6 bases and J dropped 2; count of bases not matched to a gene: 4. The germline V gene has CDR1 MDHEN and CDR2 SYDVKM. CDR3 sequence: CASSRTGPYEQYV. CDR3 DNA: TGTGCCAGCAGCCGGACAGGACCCTACGAGCAGTACGTC.

The genes are TRBV12-3 or TRBV12-4 and TRBJ2-3, with D perhaps matching TRBD2 (6 bases). The CDR3 contains 14 residues. V was pared by 3 bases and J by 1 base, with 8 bases between. The DNA of the CDR3 is TGTGCCAGCAGTTTTACGGGGGGCACAGATACGCAGTATTTT. It encodes CASSFTGGTDTQYF.

This clonotype was detected only a few times. The CDR3 region has the DNA TGTGCCAGCAGTTCGGCGCCCTCAGTGAACACTGAAGCTTTCTTT. Translating gives CASSSAPSVNTEAFF. The J gene is TRBJ1-1, the V gene TRBV6-5; no reliable D call. The CDR3 extends over 15 amino acids. V shed 4 bases and J shed 0 bases, with 12 bases lying between them. CDR1 and CDR2 (germline): MNHEY, SVGAGI.

This CDR3 reads CSAIRQPEEKLFF. The CDR3 nucleotides read TGCAGTGCTATTCGGCAGCCCGAAGAAAAACTGTTTTTT. J is TRBJ1-4 and V is TRBV20-1; no firm D call. This CDR3 is 13 amino acids long. Trimming took 4 bases from V and 8 from J, leaving 14 bases between them. Germline lookup yields CDR1 DFQATT and CDR2 SNEGSKA (reference sequence).

This clonotype has just a few counts. This chain connects TRBV5-1 to TRBJ1-3; D is unclear. Germline loops: CDR1 SGHRS, CDR2 YFSETQ. V shed 4 bases and J shed 0 bases, with 11 bases lying between them. The CDR3 covers 15 residues. In nucleotides, the CDR3 is TGCGCCAGCAGCCTAATCGGGAGCTCTGGAAACACCATATATTTT. Translation: CASSLIGSSGNTIYF.

This clonotype has more than one count but fewer than ten. This chain joins TRBV20-1 and TRBJ2-7; no clear D. V shed 3 bases and J shed 2 bases, with 8 bases lying between them. The CDR3 spans 12 residues. Germline V CDR1 and CDR2: DFQATT, SNEGSKA (reference sequence). Here the CDR3 reads CSARDTAYEQYV. DNA for the CDR3: TGCAGTGCTAGGGATACAGCCTACGAGCAGTACGTC.

V usage is TRBV9 and J usage is TRBJ2-3; TRBD2 agrees at 12 bases. V lost 4 bases and J lost 3; bases outside the gene matches: 12. The germline gives CDR1 SGDLS, CDR2 YYNGEE. This CDR3 spans 18 amino acids. The CDR3: CASSPRTSGDVSTDTQYF. The CDR3 region has the DNA TGTGCCAGCAGCCCTAGGACTAGCGGGGATGTATCAACAGATACGCAGTATTTT.

This clonotype came up a few times. V and J are TRBV7-2 and TRBJ1-1, with D hard to call. The V end was cut by 2 bases, the J end by 2 bases, with 12 bases between. The CDR3 extends over 15 amino acids. In germline, CDR1 is SGHTA, CDR2 FQGNSA. The chain's CDR3 is CASSLIPNTNTEAFF. The CDR3 region has the DNA TGTGCCAGCAGCTTAATCCCAAATACTAACACTGAAGCTTTCTTT.

This clonotype was found a few times. The V and J genes are TRBV6-5 and TRBJ2-3; perhaps TRBD2 as D (7 bases). The V gene's germline CDR1 is MNHEY and CDR2 SVGAGI. Trimming stripped 6 bases from V and 5 bases from J, with 15 bases between. This CDR3 contains 14 residues. The CDR3 DNA is TGTGCCAGCAGGGGGGGGCGATTTGTAGATACGCAGTATTTT. Translation: CASRGGRFVDTQYF.

The V and J genes are TRBV27 and TRBJ1-2; 8 bases agree with TRBD1. CDR1 and CDR2 from the germline V gene are MNHEY and SMNVEV (reference sequence). Trimming took 5 bases from V and 5 from J; bases not matched to a gene: 10. The CDR3 spans 15 residues. CDR3 residues: CASSPRQGTLYGYTF. The CDR3 bases are TGTGCCAGCAGTCCTCGACAGGGGACTCTTTATGGCTACACCTTC.

This clonotype was seen a handful of times. The CDR3 loop reads CASSPRTELEPQHF. The DNA for the CDR3 is TGTGCCAGCAGCCCCAGGACCGAACTGGAGCCCCAGCATTTT. The rearrangement links TRBV12-3 or TRBV12-4 to TRBJ1-5; no reliable D call. Trimming removed 6 bases from V and 8 bases from J, with 17 bases in between. CDR3 size: 14 residues.

The CDR3 here is CASSLSGAVSETQYF. CDR3 nucleotide sequence: TGCGCCAGCAGCTTGAGCGGGGCTGTCTCTGAGACCCAGTACTTC. The V call is TRBV5-1, the J call TRBJ2-5; 7 bases agree with TRBD2. CDR3 length: 15 amino acids. Unmatched junction bases numbered 8, after V lost 1 base and J lost 5 bases. Germline V gives CDR1 SGHRS, CDR2 YFSETQ.

This clonotype was seen a handful of times. The chain recombines TRBV28 with TRBJ1-1; 9 bases align to TRBD1. CDR1 and CDR2 (germline): MDHEN, SYDVKM. V was clipped by 7 bases and J by 10 bases; unmatched bases: 10. This CDR3 has 13 residues. CDR3 loop: CASTTGQGIGAFF. CDR3 bases: TGTGCCAGCACTACGGGACAGGGTATTGGAGCTTTCTTT.

V and J are TRBV20-1 and TRBJ1-5; unclear D gene. V was trimmed by 7 bases and J by 3 bases, leaving 19 bases between them. The germline gives CDR1 DFQATT, CDR2 SNEGSKA (reference sequence). This CDR3 comprises 15 residues. The chain's CDR3 is CSVPDLRGDNQPQHF. DNA of the CDR3: TGCAGTGTCCCTGACCTACGTGGGGACAATCAGCCCCAGCATTTT.

The chain combines TRBV20-1 with TRBJ1-2; 9 bases match TRBD1. Germline trimming cut 7 bases from V and 6 bases from J; bases unmatched to any gene: 9. The CDR3 has 13 amino acids. Germline CDR1 reads DFQATT; CDR2 reads SNEGSKA (reference sequence). CDR3 DNA sequence: TGCAGTGTGCAGGACAGGGGACGCGATGGCTACACCTTC. It yields the protein CSVQDRGRDGYTF.

CDR3 DNA sequence: TGTGCCAGCAGTTTATCCGGATGGGGAGAGACCCAGTACTTC. Encoded protein: CASSLSGWGETQYF. The V gene is TRBV27, the J gene TRBJ2-5; D gene unclear. Trimming shortened V by 0 bases and J by 4 bases, and 9 bases separated the two germline ends. Germline CDR1 is MNHEY and CDR2 is SMNVEV (reference sequence). This CDR3 spans 14 amino acids.